This TCR beta chain appears in the sequencing data of a study of OX40 agonist ivuxolimab in advanced cancers. V was pared by 5 bases and J by 6 bases, with 16 bases between. The CDR3 covers 14 residues. The V gene's germline CDR1 is SEHNR and CDR2 FQNEAQ (reference sequence). Profiled with immunoSEQ multiplex PCR; TCRdb holds only in-frame clones, not every one. This sample yields tens of thousands of clones, of which more than 70% are seen a single time; approximately 13% belongs to the top ten. Sequenced material: CD4+ or CD8+ T cells sorted from blood, taken in a trial of the OX40 agonist ivuxolimab. This clonotype was obtained from an adult with an advanced solid tumor such as melanoma, head and neck, liver or kidney cancer. The chain uses TRBV7-9 and TRBJ1-1, with no clear D. CDR3 DNA: TGTGCCAGCAGCGTCCTTACGGGGTTGCCTGAAGCTTTCTTT. Encoded protein: CASSVLTGLPEAFF.